Below, 10 T cell receptor beta chains from the same sample are listed, as sequenced in a study of T cell repertoires in cytomegalovirus infection (dated by TCRdb to between 2018 and 2021). Their antigens remain unidentified. This specimen's treatment or condition label, interpreted: in vitro stimulation with specific CMV peptide epitopes to enrich CMV-specific T cells. Sequencing instrument: Illumina HiSeq 1500. The raw public data were reprocessed by TCRdb itself: fastp quality trimming at Q25, MiXCR clonotype calling, in-frame beta chains only. Merged by CDR3 protein, the rows form single entries marked with the most common genes and DNA. Recorded for this sample are around 710,000 distinct CDR3 sequences; about 29% of them occurred a single time. Roughly 13% of the sample goes to the ten largest clones. Specimen: cultured CD8+ T cells from PBMCs, collected from culture after CMV antigen stimulation. These TCRs come from a human donor in good health (CMV status not recorded). Some clones in this sample may be carry-over from other donors' samples.

The rearrangement uses TRBV12-3 or TRBV12-4 and TRBJ1-5; D is ambiguous. V was clipped by 4 bases and J by 7 bases, with 5 bases between them. The CDR3 length is 11 residues. CDR3 sequence reads: CASSYGQPQHF. CDR3 DNA sequence: TGTGCCAGCAGTTACGGGCAGCCCCAGCATTTT.

This clonotype was seen ten or more times. The V call is TRBV6-2 or TRBV6-3, the J call TRBJ2-5; D may be TRBD1 (6 bases). V was pared by 6 bases and J by 3 bases, with 17 bases between. The CDR3 runs to 15 residues. The germline CDR1 and CDR2 sequences are MNHEY and SVGEGT. CDR3 in amino acids: CASSSLGARKETQYF. The CDR3 nucleotides are TGTGCCAGCAGCTCCTTGGGGGCGCGGAAAGAGACCCAGTACTTC.

Ten or more counts support this clonotype. The J gene is TRBJ1-2, the V gene TRBV27; tentative D call: TRBD1 (5 bases). The germline gives CDR1 MNHEY, CDR2 SMNVEV (reference sequence). This CDR3 is 16 amino acids long. Trimming cost V 2 bases and J 8 bases, with 21 bases left between them. The CDR3 nucleotides read TGTGCCAGCAGTTTAGCGGGCAAGGGGTACGCCGGCGGCTACACCTTC. It translates to CASSLAGKGYAGGYTF.

This clonotype has a count of ten or more. The genes are TRBV7-2 and TRBJ2-5; 7 bases line up with TRBD1. V was pared by 4 bases and J by 4 bases, with 12 bases of the junction left unmatched. Looked up from germline, CDR1 is SGHTA and CDR2 is FQGNSA. CDR3 size: 16 residues. The CDR3: CASSSPRGRVLETQYF. The CDR3 coding sequence is TGTGCCAGCAGCTCCCCAAGGGGGCGCGTCCTAGAGACCCAGTACTTC.

The table lists this clonotype with many counts. The rearrangement uses TRBV4-1 and TRBJ2-7, with 8 bases aligning to TRBD1. The ends lost 3 bases at V and 3 bases at J; junction bases unmatched: 4. CDR3 size: 14 residues. Germline CDR1 reads MGHRA; CDR2 reads YSYEKL. The CDR3 here is CASSHPGQGYEQYF. The CDR3, as DNA: TGCGCCAGCAGCCACCCCGGACAGGGCTACGAGCAGTACTTC.

The chain carries TRBV6-5 and TRBJ2-4; 8 nucleotides match TRBD2. The CDR3 runs 14 residues. Germline lookup yields CDR1 MNHEY and CDR2 SVGAGI. Losses at the gene ends were 5 bases for V and 7 bases for J; bases not matched to a gene: 7. As DNA, the CDR3 is TGTGCCAGCAGTCCCCGGGGGGGGTGGAACATTCAGTACTTC. Its protein product is CASSPRGGWNIQYF.

This sequence joins TRBV6-5 and TRBJ2-1; 12 bases are a match to TRBD2. The CDR3 loop spans 14 amino acids. Germline V gives CDR1 MNHEY, CDR2 SVGAGI. The V gene end was trimmed by 6 bases and the J gene end by 7 bases; junction bases not matched to a gene: 4. Here the CDR3 reads CASRETSGGNEQFF. The CDR3 nucleotides are TGTGCCAGCAGGGAGACTAGCGGGGGTAATGAGCAGTTCTTC.

This clonotype showed up just a few times. This chain uses TRBV12-3 or TRBV12-4 with TRBJ2-5; 9 nucleotides align to TRBD2. The V gene end was trimmed by 2 bases and the J gene end by 3 bases; junction bases not matched to a gene: 16. The CDR3 spans 19 residues. Written as DNA, the CDR3 is TGTGCCAGCAGTTTACCTCGCATTTTGGTAGCGGGGGCAAAAGAGACCCAGTACTTC. Translation: CASSLPRILVAGAKETQYF.

This sequence joins TRBV4-3 and TRBJ2-3; D remains unclear. The CDR3 sequence is 16 residues long. Germline CDR1 reads LGHNA; CDR2 reads YSLEER. The ends were cut back, 4 bases at V and 0 bases at J, with 14 bases in the middle. Written as DNA, the CDR3 is TGCGCCAGCAGCCCCTCCTTCGGAACTAGCACAGATACGCAGTATTTT. Translated, it gives CASSPSFGTSTDTQYF.

The chain is built from TRBV7-6 and TRBJ1-3; 7 positions match TRBD1. The junction had 16 bases not matched to a gene; V was cut back by 6 bases and J by 5 bases. CDR3 size: 17 residues. CDR1 SGHVS and CDR2 FNYEAQ come from the germline V gene. This CDR3 reads CASSSTIDRVVRNTIYF. Written as DNA, the CDR3 is TGTGCCAGCAGTTCAACCATAGACAGGGTCGTAAGAAACACCATATATTTT. The entire variable domain, with the rest obtained from reference TRBV7-6 and TRBJ1-3, is as follows: GAGVSQSPRYKVTKRGQDVALRCDPISGHVSLYWYRQALGQGPEFLTYFNYEAQQDKSGLPNDRFSAERPEGSISTLTIQRTEQRDSAMYRCASSSTIDRVVRNTIYFGEGSWLTVV.